Below, one TCR beta chain is given with its context. This record comes from a study of cytomegalovirus exposure and HLA in healthy donors. PCR primers comprised 60 Vbeta and 13 Jbeta primers. Libraries were prepared by immunoSEQ multiplex PCR; TCRdb keeps only in-frame clonotypes and omits some of them. The table shows about 200,000 clones, with 82% occurring only once. Germline V CDR1 and CDR2: SNHLY, FYNNEI. V lost 7 bases to trimming and J lost 8 bases; unmatched junction nucleotides: 8. The CDR3 covers 13 residues. V is TRBV2 and J is TRBJ1-2, with 9 bases fitting TRBD1. This TCR was recovered from a woman between 45 and 65 years old in good health and CMV-seropositive. Sequencing was carried out using PBMCs. In nucleotides, the CDR3 is TGTGCCAGCACGGACAGGGGAGGAAGAGGCTACACCTTC. Its protein product is CASTDRGGRGYTF.